A selection of T cell receptor beta chains follows, all from one sample in a study of regulatory T cells in long-lasting Graves disease. TCRdb recomputed calls from the multiplex PCR reads with MiXCR, one row per CDR3 protein. The top ten clones hold around 7% of a sample with around 450,000 distinct CDR3 sequences, roughly 21% of them seen once. The specimen was peripheral blood mononuclear cells (PBMCs), collected when the disease was refractory, from a patient treated with antithyroid drugs. These receptors came from a female donor with Graves disease. Both conserved end residues are part of each CDR3. The order of the fields is CDR3 DNA, CDR3 protein, V gene, D gene, clone size, J gene. D genes are given only for firm matches. Clone size is given for some rows only: seen once, a few or many times, or a class if the clone is expanded.

CDR3nt: TGCAGTGCTAGAGATCCGGGACTAGGCCAAGAGACCCAGTACTTC
CDR3aa: CSARDPGLGQETQYF
v_gene: TRBV20-1
d_gene: TRBD2
abundance: many
j_gene: TRBJ2-5

CDR3nt: TGTGCCAGTAGTATAGGGGTTCCGAGCTCCTACAATGAGCAGTTCTTC
CDR3aa: CASSIGVPSSYNEQFF
v_gene: TRBV19
d_gene: -
abundance: -
j_gene: TRBJ2-1

CDR3nt: TGCAGCGTTTTCGCTTCCGGGACAGGGGGGGAAAATGGCTACACCTTC
CDR3aa: CSVFASGTGGENGYTF
v_gene: TRBV29-1
d_gene: TRBD1
abundance: few
j_gene: TRBJ1-2

CDR3nt: TGTGCCACCCTAGAACAGGGGGCGGGTCGAGAGACCCAGTACTTC
CDR3aa: CATLEQGAGRETQYF
v_gene: TRBV28
d_gene: TRBD1
abundance: many
j_gene: TRBJ2-5

CDR3nt: TGTGCCAGCAACCCCTGGGTGGGACAGGGGGTTCGGGAGCAGTTCTTC
CDR3aa: CASNPWVGQGVREQFF
v_gene: TRBV28
d_gene: TRBD1
abundance: -
j_gene: TRBJ2-1

CDR3nt: TGTGCCAGCAGCCAAGGAGGCGGGCAGGAAGCTTTCTTT
CDR3aa: CASSQGGGQEAFF
v_gene: TRBV3-1
d_gene: -
abundance: -
j_gene: TRBJ1-1

CDR3nt: TGCAGTGCTACTAGACAGGGTGATTATGGCTACACCTTC
CDR3aa: CSATRQGDYGYTF
v_gene: TRBV20-1
d_gene: TRBD1
abundance: many
j_gene: TRBJ1-2

CDR3nt: TGCAGTGCTACGCGGGCGGGGGGGCCGTTCAATGAGCAGTTCTTC
CDR3aa: CSATRAGGPFNEQFF
v_gene: TRBV20-1
d_gene: TRBD2
abundance: few
j_gene: TRBJ2-1

CDR3nt: TGTGCCAGCAGCTTGACACCCACTGAAAAACTGTTTTTT
CDR3aa: CASSLTPTEKLFF
v_gene: TRBV5-5
d_gene: -
abundance: -
j_gene: TRBJ1-4

CDR3nt: TGCGCCAGCAGCTTGGTCTCGGGGGGGTCCTACGAGCAGTACTTC
CDR3aa: CASSLVSGGSYEQYF
v_gene: TRBV5-1
d_gene: TRBD2
abundance: few
j_gene: TRBJ2-7

CDR3nt: TGTGCCAGCAGTCCGGATCCGGGACAGCCTTTCGCCGGGGAGCTGTTTTTT
CDR3aa: CASSPDPGQPFAGELFF
v_gene: TRBV28
d_gene: TRBD1
abundance: many
j_gene: TRBJ2-2

CDR3nt: TGTGCCATCAGTGAGTCTGGCTACGAGCAGTACTTC
CDR3aa: CAISESGYEQYF
v_gene: TRBV10-3
d_gene: -
abundance: many
j_gene: TRBJ2-7

CDR3nt: TGTGCCAGCAGCCAAGCTCGGGGGGGCCAAGAGACCCAGTACTTC
CDR3aa: CASSQARGGQETQYF
v_gene: TRBV3-1
d_gene: TRBD2
abundance: many
j_gene: TRBJ2-5

CDR3nt: TGCGCCAGCAGCCAAGATCCGGCAGGGCAATTCAACACTGAAGCTTTCTTT
CDR3aa: CASSQDPAGQFNTEAFF
v_gene: TRBV4-3
d_gene: -
abundance: -
j_gene: TRBJ1-1

CDR3nt: TGTGCCAGCAGTTACACCGGGACTAGCGGGTACGAGCAGTACTTC
CDR3aa: CASSYTGTSGYEQYF
v_gene: TRBV6-5
d_gene: TRBD2
abundance: many
j_gene: TRBJ2-7

CDR3nt: TGTGCCACCAGCCTTCGGACAGGGAGTAGTCAAGAGACCCAGTACTTC
CDR3aa: CATSLRTGSSQETQYF
v_gene: TRBV15
d_gene: TRBD1
abundance: many
j_gene: TRBJ2-5

CDR3nt: TGTGCCAGCAGCTTAGTACTAGCGGGTAGCACAGATACGCAGTATTTT
CDR3aa: CASSLVLAGSTDTQYF
v_gene: TRBV11-1
d_gene: TRBD2
abundance: -
j_gene: TRBJ2-3

CDR3nt: TGTGCCAGCAGCGCGCCGGGTGGGGCGATTGGAAACACCATATATTTT
CDR3aa: CASSAPGGAIGNTIYF
v_gene: TRBV9
d_gene: -
abundance: -
j_gene: TRBJ1-3

CDR3nt: TGTGCCTGGAGCGGGACAGGGGGTAATTATCAGCCCCAGCATTTT
CDR3aa: CAWSGTGGNYQPQHF
v_gene: TRBV30
d_gene: TRBD1
abundance: few
j_gene: TRBJ1-5

CDR3nt: TGTGCCAGCAGCTCGTACCCCGGGGGAGGTGATCAGCCCCAGCATTTT
CDR3aa: CASSSYPGGGDQPQHF
v_gene: TRBV7-9
d_gene: -
abundance: few
j_gene: TRBJ1-5

CDR3nt: TGTGCCAGCAGTGAGAGTTGGGGGGCCCAAGAGACCCAGTACTTC
CDR3aa: CASSESWGAQETQYF
v_gene: TRBV6-2/TRBV6-3
d_gene: -
abundance: once
j_gene: TRBJ2-5

CDR3nt: TGTGCCAGCAGTCCCACCAGAACTGAAGCTTTCTTT
CDR3aa: CASSPTRTEAFF
v_gene: TRBV18
d_gene: -
abundance: many
j_gene: TRBJ1-1

CDR3nt: TGTGCCAGCAGTGCGGAACGCGGCTACACCTTC
CDR3aa: CASSAERGYTF
v_gene: TRBV2
d_gene: -
abundance: many
j_gene: TRBJ1-2

CDR3nt: TGTGCCAGCAGTCGTTTCGGGACAGGGGGGCAGTACTTC
CDR3aa: CASSRFGTGGQYF
v_gene: TRBV12-3/TRBV12-4
d_gene: TRBD1
abundance: -
j_gene: TRBJ2-7

CDR3nt: TGTGCCAGCAGCTTGGCCTTCGTAGGGCGAGGCTACACCTTC
CDR3aa: CASSLAFVGRGYTF
v_gene: TRBV7-9
d_gene: -
abundance: few
j_gene: TRBJ1-2

CDR3nt: TGTGCCAGCAGCTTAGAGTACGCAGTGCAGTACTTC
CDR3aa: CASSLEYAVQYF
v_gene: TRBV7-9
d_gene: -
abundance: few
j_gene: TRBJ2-7

CDR3nt: TGTGCCAGCAGCTTGGCTCCCAGGGTCCAAGAGACCCAGTACTTC
CDR3aa: CASSLAPRVQETQYF
v_gene: TRBV5-6
d_gene: -
abundance: -
j_gene: TRBJ2-5

CDR3nt: TGTGCCAGTAGTATACTAGAAGGAGAGACCCAGTACTTC
CDR3aa: CASSILEGETQYF
v_gene: TRBV19
d_gene: -
abundance: many
j_gene: TRBJ2-5

CDR3nt: TGTGCCAGCAGTGATCGGCGGGACTCCTACGAGCAGTACTTC
CDR3aa: CASSDRRDSYEQYF
v_gene: TRBV25-1
d_gene: -
abundance: few
j_gene: TRBJ2-7

CDR3nt: TGTGCCAGCAGGCAGACAGGGGGCTGGGGCTATGGCTACACCTTC
CDR3aa: CASRQTGGWGYGYTF
v_gene: TRBV27
d_gene: TRBD1
abundance: many
j_gene: TRBJ1-2

CDR3nt: TGTGCCAGCAGCTCCTTTACTAGCGCCCTTGGCTCCTACGAGCAGTACTTC
CDR3aa: CASSSFTSALGSYEQYF
v_gene: TRBV7-2
d_gene: TRBD2
abundance: few
j_gene: TRBJ2-7

CDR3nt: TGTGCCAGCAGCGATCGACAGGGGCCCTACGAGCAGCACTTC
CDR3aa: CASSDRQGPYEQHF
v_gene: TRBV7-2
d_gene: TRBD1
abundance: -
j_gene: TRBJ2-7